The following is a TCR beta chain sequence with its context. This sample was included in a study of shared clonotypes between healthy human individuals. The CDR3 sequence is 14 residues long. V gave up 6 bases and J gave up 2 bases, with 13 bases separating them. From germline, CDR1 is LNHDA and CDR2 SQIVND (reference sequence). The assay was immunoSEQ multiplex PCR, and TCRdb's table has in-frame clones only and misses some. The profile covers about 2 million clones, with roughly 95% appearing a single time and 1.1% taken by the ten largest. Positive CCR7 selection of CD45RO-negative cells yielded the naive CD8 cells, and terminally differentiated effector memory CD45RA+ cells were excluded.

The sample consisted of naive CD8+ T cells sorted from blood. This clonotype originated in a man between 18 and 29 years old in good health. This sequence joins TRBV19 and TRBJ1-1, with unresolved D. The chain's CDR3 is CASSYLGENTEAFF. The CDR3 nucleotides are TGTGCCAGTAGCTATCTTGGGGAAAACACTGAAGCTTTCTTT.